This TCR beta chain came from a study of shared clonotypes between healthy human individuals. Genomic DNA of every subset was divided equally among multiple immunoSEQ plates. Assay: immunoSEQ multiplex PCR; the TCRdb copy retains only in-frame clones and omits some. Of roughly 2 million clones listed, nearly 97% were seen once; the top ten hold approximately 0.13%. The study drew its donors from healthy HIV-negative adults without recent acute infections or vaccinations. This receptor was taken from a young man in good health. The sequencing sample was made of naive CD4+ T cells sorted from blood. Subset in this sample: CD45RA+ positively selected.

CDR3 protein: CASSPRSEQYF. The CDR3 DNA sequence: TGTGCCAGCAGCCCGCGGTCCGAGCAGTACTTC. This chain connects TRBV7-9 to TRBJ2-7; no clear D. Looked up from germline, CDR1 is SEHNR and CDR2 is FQNEAQ (reference sequence). The CDR3 has 11 amino acids. V lost 5 bases to trimming and J lost 6 bases, with 8 bases between them.